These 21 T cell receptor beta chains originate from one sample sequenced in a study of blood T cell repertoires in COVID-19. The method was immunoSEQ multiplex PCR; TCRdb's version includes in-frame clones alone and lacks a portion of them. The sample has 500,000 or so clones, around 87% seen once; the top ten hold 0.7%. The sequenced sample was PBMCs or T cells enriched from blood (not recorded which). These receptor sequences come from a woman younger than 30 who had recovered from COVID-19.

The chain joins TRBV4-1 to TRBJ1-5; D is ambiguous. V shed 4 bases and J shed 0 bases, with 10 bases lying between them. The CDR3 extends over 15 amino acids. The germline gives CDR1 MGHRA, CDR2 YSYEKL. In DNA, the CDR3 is TGCGCCAGCAGCCGTAGCAGAGATAGCAATCAGCCCCAGCATTTT. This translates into CASSRSRDSNQPQHF.

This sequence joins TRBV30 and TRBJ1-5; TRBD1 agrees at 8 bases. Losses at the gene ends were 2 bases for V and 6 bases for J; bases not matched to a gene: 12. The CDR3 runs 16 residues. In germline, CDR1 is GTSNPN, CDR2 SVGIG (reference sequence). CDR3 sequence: CAWSFGNGQGGQPQHF. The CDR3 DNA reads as TGTGCCTGGAGTTTCGGTAACGGACAGGGAGGTCAGCCCCAGCATTTT. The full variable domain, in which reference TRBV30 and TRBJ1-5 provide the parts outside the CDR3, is SQTIHQWPATLVQPVGSPLSLECTVEGTSNPNLYWYRQAAGRGLQLLFYSVGIGQISSEVPQNLSASRPQDRQFILSSKKLLLSDSGFYLCAWSFGNGQGGQPQHFGDGTRLSIL.

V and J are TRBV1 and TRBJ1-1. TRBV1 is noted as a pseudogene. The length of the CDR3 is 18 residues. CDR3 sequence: CTSSHSSTFRLANTEAFF. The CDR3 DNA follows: TGCACCAGCAGCCATTCTTCTACCTTTCGACTTGCGAACACTGAAGCTTTCTTT.

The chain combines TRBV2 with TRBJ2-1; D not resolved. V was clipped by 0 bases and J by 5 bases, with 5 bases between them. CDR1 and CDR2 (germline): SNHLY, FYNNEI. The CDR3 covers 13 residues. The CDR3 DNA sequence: TGTGCCAGCAGTGAAGCGCGAAACAATGAGCAGTTCTTC. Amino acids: CASSEARNNEQFF.

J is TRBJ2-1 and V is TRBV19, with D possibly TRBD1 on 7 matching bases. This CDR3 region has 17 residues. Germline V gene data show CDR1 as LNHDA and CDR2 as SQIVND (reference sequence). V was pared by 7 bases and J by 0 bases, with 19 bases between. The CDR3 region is CASISRGDSSSYNEQFF. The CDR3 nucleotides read TGTGCCAGTATCTCGAGGGGGGACAGTAGCTCCTACAATGAGCAGTTCTTC.

CDR3 DNA: TGTGCCAGTAGTATACGGGGGGCGATCGACGAGCAGTACTTC. As protein: CASSIRGAIDEQYF. The rearrangement joins TRBV19 to TRBJ2-7; tentatively, D is TRBD2 (7 bases). The CDR3 spans 14 residues. The V end was cut by 2 bases, the J end by 5 bases, with 13 bases between. The V gene's germline CDR1 is LNHDA and CDR2 SQIVND (reference sequence). The whole variable domain, remainder taken from reference TRBV19 and TRBJ2-7, is DGGITQSPKYLFRKEGQNVTLSCEQNLNHDAMYWYRQDPGQGLRLIYYSQIVNDFQKGDIAEGYSVSREKKESFPLTVTSAQKNPTAFYLCASSIRGAIDEQYFGPGTRLTVT.

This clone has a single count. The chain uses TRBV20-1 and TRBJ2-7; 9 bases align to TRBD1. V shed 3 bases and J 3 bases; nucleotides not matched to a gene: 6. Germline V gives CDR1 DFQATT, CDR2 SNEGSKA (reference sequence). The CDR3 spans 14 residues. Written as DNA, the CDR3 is TGCAGTGCTAGTACAGGGGGCCTTGTCTACGAGCAGTACTTC. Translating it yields CSASTGGLVYEQYF.

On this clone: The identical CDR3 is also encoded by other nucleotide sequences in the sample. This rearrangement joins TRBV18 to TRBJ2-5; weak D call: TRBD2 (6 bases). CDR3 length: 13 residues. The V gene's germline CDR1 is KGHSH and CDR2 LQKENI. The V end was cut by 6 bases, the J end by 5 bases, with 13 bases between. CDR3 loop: CASSPRAGETQYF. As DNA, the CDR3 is TGTGCCAGCTCCCCCCGCGCGGGGGAGACCCAGTACTTC.

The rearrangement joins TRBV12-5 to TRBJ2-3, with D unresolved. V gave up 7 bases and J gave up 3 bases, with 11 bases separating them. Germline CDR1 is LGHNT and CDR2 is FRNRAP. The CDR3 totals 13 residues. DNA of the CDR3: TGTGCTAGTGCCCTCTCCCCGACAGATACGCAGTATTTT. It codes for CASALSPTDTQYF.

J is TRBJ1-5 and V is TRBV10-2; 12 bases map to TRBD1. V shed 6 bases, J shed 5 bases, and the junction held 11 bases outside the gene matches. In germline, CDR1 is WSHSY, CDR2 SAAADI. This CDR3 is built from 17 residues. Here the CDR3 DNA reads TGCGCCAGCAGCCAGGGACAGGGGGCGATCGGGGATCAGCCCCAGCATTTT. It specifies CASSQGQGAIGDQPQHF.

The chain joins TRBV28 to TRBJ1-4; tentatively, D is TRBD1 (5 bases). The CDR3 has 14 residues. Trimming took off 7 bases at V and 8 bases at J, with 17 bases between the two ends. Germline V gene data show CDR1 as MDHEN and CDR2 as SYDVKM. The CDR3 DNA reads TGTGCCAGCACCTTAGCGGGGACCCGCGAAAAACTGTTTTTT. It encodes CASTLAGTREKLFF.

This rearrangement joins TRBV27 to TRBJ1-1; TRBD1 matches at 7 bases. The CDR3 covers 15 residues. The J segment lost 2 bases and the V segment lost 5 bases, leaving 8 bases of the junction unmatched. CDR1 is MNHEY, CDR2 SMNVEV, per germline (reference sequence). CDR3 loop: CASSPGQVINTEAFF. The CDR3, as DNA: TGTGCCAGCAGTCCCGGACAGGTCATAAACACTGAAGCTTTCTTT.

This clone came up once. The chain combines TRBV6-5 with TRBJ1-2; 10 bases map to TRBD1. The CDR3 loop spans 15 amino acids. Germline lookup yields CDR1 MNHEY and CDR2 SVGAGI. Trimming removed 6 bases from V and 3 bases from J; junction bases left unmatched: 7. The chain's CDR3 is CASRYIGQGDYGYTF. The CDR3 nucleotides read TGTGCCAGCAGATATATCGGACAGGGGGACTATGGCTACACCTTC.

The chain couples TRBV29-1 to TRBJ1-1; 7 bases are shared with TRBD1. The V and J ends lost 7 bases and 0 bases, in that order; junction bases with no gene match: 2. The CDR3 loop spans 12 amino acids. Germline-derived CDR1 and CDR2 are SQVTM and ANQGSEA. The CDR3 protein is CSGRGLNTEAFF. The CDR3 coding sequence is TGCAGCGGCAGGGGGTTGAACACTGAAGCTTTCTTT.

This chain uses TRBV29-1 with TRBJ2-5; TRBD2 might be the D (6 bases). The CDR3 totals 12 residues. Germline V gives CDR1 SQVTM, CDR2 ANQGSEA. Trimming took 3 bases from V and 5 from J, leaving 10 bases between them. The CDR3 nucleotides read TGCAGCGTTGACGGGGGACTGGAGACCCAGTACTTC. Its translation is CSVDGGLETQYF.

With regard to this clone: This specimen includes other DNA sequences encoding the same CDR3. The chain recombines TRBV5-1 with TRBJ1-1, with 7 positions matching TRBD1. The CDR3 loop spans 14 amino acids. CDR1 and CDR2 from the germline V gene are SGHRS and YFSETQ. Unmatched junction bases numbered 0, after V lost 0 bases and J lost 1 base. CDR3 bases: TGCGCCAGCAGCTTGGGGACAGGGAACACTGAAGCTTTCTTT. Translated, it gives CASSLGTGNTEAFF.

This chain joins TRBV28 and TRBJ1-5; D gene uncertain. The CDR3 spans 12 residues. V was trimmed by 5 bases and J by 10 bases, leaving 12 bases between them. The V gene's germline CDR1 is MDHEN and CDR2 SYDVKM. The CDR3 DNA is TGTGCCAGCAGTACCGGAGGACTACCCCAGCATTTT. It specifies CASSTGGLPQHF.

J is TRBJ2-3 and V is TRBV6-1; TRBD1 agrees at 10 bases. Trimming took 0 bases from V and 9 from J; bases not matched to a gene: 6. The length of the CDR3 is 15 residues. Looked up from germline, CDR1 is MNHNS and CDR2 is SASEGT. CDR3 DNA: TGTGCCAGCAGTGAAGCCGGGACAGGGGTCAGGACGCAGTATTTT. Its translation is CASSEAGTGVRTQYF.

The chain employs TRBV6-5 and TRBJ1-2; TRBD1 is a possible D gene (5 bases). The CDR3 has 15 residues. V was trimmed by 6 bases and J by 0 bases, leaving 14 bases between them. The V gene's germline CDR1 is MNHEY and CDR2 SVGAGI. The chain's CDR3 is CASSLREGANYGYTF. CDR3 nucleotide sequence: TGTGCCAGCAGCCTCAGGGAAGGGGCTAACTATGGCTACACCTTC.

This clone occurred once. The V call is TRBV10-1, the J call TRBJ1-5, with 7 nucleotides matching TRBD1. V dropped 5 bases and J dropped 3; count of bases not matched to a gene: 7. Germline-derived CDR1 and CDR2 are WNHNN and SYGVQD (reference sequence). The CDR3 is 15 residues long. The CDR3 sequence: CASSRDRVSNQPQHF. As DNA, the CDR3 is TGCGCCAGCAGTCGAGACAGGGTGTCCAATCAGCCCCAGCATTTT.

CDR3 DNA sequence: TGTGCCAGCAGCCCGGAACCTAGCGGGGGGGGAAATGAGCAGTTCTTC. Residues: CASSPEPSGGGNEQFF. The chain combines TRBV6-4 with TRBJ2-1, with 12 positions matching TRBD2. The V and J ends lost 6 bases and 7 bases, in that order; junction bases with no gene match: 10. The CDR3 loop spans 16 amino acids. CDR1 and CDR2 from the germline V gene are MRHNA and SNTAGT.